This T cell receptor beta chain was retrieved from a study of blood T cell repertoires in COVID-19. About the research overall: COVID-19 samples from acute and convalescent phases originated in the United States, Italy and Spain. PBMCs, B-cell-depleted T cells, or T cells were the source of the cDNA or gDNA that made up the material.

The repertoire was sequenced with immunoSEQ multiplex PCR; TCRdb's copy has only in-frame clones and lacks some. The sample lists 90,000 or so clones, approximately 86% seen once, with about 7% in the top ten. Sequenced sample: peripheral blood. The receptor was isolated from a man in his sixties with acute or convalescent COVID-19.

CDR3 loop: CASSRGQGVETQYF. CDR3 nucleotides: TGCGCCAGCAGCCGGGGACAGGGTGTCGAGACCCAGTACTTC. The rearrangement uses TRBV5-1 and TRBJ2-5; TRBD1 matches at 9 bases. This CDR3 is built from 14 residues. V shed 4 bases and J 5 bases; nucleotides not matched to a gene: 6. From germline, CDR1 is SGHRS and CDR2 YFSETQ.